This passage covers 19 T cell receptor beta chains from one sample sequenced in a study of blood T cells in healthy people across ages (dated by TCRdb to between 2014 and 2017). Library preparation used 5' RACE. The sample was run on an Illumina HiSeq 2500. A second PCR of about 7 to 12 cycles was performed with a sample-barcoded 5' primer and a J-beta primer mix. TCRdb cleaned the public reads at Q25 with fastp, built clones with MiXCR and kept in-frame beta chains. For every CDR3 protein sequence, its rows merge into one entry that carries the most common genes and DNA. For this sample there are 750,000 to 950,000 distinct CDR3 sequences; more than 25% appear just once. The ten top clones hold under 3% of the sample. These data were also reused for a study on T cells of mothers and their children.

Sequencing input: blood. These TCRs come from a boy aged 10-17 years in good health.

The CDR3 is CASRKHDSEDNEQFF. In DNA form, the CDR3 reads TGTGCCAGCAGAAAACACGATTCCGAAGACAATGAGCAGTTCTTC. The rearrangement joins TRBV7-9 to TRBJ2-5; D is ambiguous. The tail of the sequence fits TRBJ2-1 better, so the J call may be wrong. The germline V gene has CDR1 SEHNR and CDR2 FQNEAQ (reference sequence). The CDR3 has 15 residues.

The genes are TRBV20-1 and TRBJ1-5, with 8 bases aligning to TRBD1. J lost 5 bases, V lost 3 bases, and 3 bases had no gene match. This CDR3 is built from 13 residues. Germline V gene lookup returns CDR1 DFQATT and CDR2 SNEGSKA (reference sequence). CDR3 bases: TGCAGTGCTAGGACACAGGGGGATCAGCCCCAGCATTTT. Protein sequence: CSARTQGDQPQHF.

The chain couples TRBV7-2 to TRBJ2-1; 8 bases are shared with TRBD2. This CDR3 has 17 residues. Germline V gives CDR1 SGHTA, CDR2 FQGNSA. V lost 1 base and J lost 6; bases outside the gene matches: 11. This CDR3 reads CASSLELRAGGTNEQFF. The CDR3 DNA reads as TGTGCCAGCAGCTTAGAGTTAAGGGCGGGGGGAACCAATGAGCAGTTCTTC.

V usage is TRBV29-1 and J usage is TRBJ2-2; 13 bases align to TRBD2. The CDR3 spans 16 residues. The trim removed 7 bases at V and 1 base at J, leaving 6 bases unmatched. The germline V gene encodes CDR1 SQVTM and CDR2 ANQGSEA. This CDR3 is CSALGLAGENTGELFF. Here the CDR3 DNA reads TGCAGCGCATTAGGACTAGCGGGAGAGAACACCGGGGAGCTGTTTTTT.

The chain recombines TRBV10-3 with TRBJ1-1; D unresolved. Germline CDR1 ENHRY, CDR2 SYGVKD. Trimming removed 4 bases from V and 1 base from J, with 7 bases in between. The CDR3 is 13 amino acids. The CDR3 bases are TGTGCCATCAGTGGGACGGGGAACACTGAAGCTTTCTTT. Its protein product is CAISGTGNTEAFF.

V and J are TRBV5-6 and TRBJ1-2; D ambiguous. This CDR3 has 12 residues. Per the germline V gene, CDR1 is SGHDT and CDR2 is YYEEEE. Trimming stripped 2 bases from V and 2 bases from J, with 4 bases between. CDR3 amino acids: CASSLKNYGYTF. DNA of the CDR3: TGTGCCAGCAGCTTAAAAAACTATGGCTACACCTTC.

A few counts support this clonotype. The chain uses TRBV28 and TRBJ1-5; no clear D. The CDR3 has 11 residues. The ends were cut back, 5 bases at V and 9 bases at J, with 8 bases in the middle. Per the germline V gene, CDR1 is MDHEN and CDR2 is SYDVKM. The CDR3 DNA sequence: TGTGCCAGCAGTACCCGGACGCCCCAGCATTTT. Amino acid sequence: CASSTRTPQHF.

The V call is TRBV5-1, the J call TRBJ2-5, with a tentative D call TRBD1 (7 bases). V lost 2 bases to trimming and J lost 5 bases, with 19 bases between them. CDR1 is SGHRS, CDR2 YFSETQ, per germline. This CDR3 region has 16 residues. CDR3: CASSFGTALGGETQYF. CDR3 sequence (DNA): TGCGCCAGCAGCTTTGGGACAGCTCTCGGAGGGGAGACCCAGTACTTC.

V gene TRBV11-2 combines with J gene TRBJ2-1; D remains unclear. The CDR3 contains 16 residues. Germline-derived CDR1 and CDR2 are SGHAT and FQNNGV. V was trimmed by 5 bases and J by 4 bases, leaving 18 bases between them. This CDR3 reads CASSLVGLKYYNEQFF. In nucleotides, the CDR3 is TGTGCCAGCAGCCTCGTAGGTTTGAAGTATTACAATGAGCAGTTCTTC.

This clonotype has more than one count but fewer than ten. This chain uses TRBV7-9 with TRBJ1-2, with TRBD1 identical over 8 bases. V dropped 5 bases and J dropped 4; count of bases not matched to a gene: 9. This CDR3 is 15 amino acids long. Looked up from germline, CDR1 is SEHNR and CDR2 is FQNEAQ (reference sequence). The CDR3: CASSRGQGPFYGYTF. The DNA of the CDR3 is TGTGCCAGCAGCCGAGGACAGGGACCATTCTATGGCTACACCTTC.

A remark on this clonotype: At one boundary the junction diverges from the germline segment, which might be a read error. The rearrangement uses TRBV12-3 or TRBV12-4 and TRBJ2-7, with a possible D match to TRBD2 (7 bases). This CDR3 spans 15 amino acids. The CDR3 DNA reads TGTGCCAGCACTTTAGTGGGAGGGGGGGCGTACGAGCAGTACTTC. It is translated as CASTLVGGGAYEQYF.

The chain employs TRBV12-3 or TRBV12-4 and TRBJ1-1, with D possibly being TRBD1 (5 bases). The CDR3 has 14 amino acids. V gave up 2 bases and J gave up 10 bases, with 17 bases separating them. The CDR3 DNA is TGTGCCAGCAGTTTACAGGCCTGGGGGTTGGGAGCTTTCTTT. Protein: CASSLQAWGLGAFF.

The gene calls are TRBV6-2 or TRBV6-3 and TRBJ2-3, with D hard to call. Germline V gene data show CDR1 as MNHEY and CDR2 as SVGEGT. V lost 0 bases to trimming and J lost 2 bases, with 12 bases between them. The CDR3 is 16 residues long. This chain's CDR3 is CASSYSGFRYTDTQYF. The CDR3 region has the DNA TGTGCCAGCAGTTACTCAGGGTTCAGATACACAGATACGCAGTATTTT.

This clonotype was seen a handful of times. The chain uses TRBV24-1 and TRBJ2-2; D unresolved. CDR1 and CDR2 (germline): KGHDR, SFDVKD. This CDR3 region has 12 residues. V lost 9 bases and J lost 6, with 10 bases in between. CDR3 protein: CATADGPGELFF. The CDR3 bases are TGTGCCACCGCTGACGGCCCCGGGGAGCTGTTTTTT.

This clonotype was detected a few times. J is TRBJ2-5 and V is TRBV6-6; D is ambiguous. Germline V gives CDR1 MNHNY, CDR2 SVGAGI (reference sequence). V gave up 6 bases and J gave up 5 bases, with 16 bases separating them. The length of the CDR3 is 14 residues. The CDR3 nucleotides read TGTGCCAGCAGCCGCCGGACGGGCGCGGAGACCCAGTACTTC. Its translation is CASSRRTGAETQYF.

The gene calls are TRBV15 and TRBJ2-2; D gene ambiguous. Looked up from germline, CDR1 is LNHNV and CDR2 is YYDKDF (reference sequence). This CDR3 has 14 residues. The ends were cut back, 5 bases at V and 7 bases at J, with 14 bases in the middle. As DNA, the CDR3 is TGTGCCACCAGCCAAGAAAGGGCAGTCGGGGAGCTGTTTTTT. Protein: CATSQERAVGELFF.

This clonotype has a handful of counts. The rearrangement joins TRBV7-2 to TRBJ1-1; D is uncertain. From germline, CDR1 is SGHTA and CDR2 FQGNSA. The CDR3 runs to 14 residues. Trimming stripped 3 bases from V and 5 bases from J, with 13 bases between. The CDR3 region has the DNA TGTGCCAGCAGCTTCTACCACGCGCGGACTGAAGCTTTCTTT. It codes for CASSFYHARTEAFF.

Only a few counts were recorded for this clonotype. The CDR3 loop reads CATSRDRQVNTEAFF. Written as DNA, the CDR3 is TGTGCCACCAGCAGAGACCGGCAGGTAAACACTGAAGCTTTCTTT. This rearrangement joins TRBV15 to TRBJ1-1; D unclear. The CDR3 spans 15 residues. V dropped 0 bases and J dropped 2 bases, with 10 bases sitting between them. Per the germline V gene, CDR1 is LNHNV and CDR2 is YYDKDF (reference sequence). The full variable domain, in which reference TRBV15 and TRBJ1-1 provide the parts outside the CDR3, is DAMVIQNPRYQVTQFGKPVTLSCSQTLNHNVMYWYQQKSSQAPKLLFHYYDKDFNNEADTPDNFQSRRPNTSFCFLDIRSPGLGDTAMYLCATSRDRQVNTEAFFGQGTRLTVV.

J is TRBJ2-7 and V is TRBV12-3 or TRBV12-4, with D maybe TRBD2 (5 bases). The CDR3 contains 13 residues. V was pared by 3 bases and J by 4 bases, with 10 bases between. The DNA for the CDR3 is TGTGCCAGCAGTTTTACGGGGTATTACGAGCAGTACTTC. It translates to CASSFTGYYEQYF.